Listed below are T cell receptor beta chains from one sample, sequenced in a study of T cells in Graves' hyperthyroidism and ophthalmopathy. TCRdb re-analysed the multiplex PCR reads in MiXCR, keeping a single row per CDR3 protein. The sample has 300,000 to 400,000 distinct CDR3 sequences; roughly 13% are singletons. Sequenced sample: blood. The receptors were sampled from a woman between 18 and 30 years old with Graves' hyperthyroidism. Each CDR3 is given with its conserved first and last residue. Each record gives: clone size, D gene, J gene, V gene, CDR3 protein, CDR3 DNA. A D gene is named only where the DNA matches it firmly. Where a row states a size, it is once, few, many or the class of an expanded clone; other rows omit it.

clone_size: many; d_call: .; j_call: TRBJ1-1; v_call: TRBV9; cdr3_aa: CASSRLNRGTEAFF; cdr3_nt: TGTGCCAGCAGCCGACTCAATAGGGGAACTGAAGCTTTCTTT
clone_size: many; d_call: .; j_call: TRBJ1-5; v_call: TRBV10-3; cdr3_aa: CAISEGRGNNQPQHF; cdr3_nt: TGTGCCATCAGTGAGGGTAGGGGGAACAATCAGCCCCAGCATTTT
clone_size: many; d_call: .; j_call: TRBJ1-1; v_call: TRBV4-1; cdr3_aa: CASSRLTSGTEAFF; cdr3_nt: TGCGCCAGTTCTCGGTTGACATCCGGCACTGAAGCTTTCTTT
clone_size: many; d_call: .; j_call: TRBJ1-2; v_call: TRBV28; cdr3_aa: CASSTPWGGRDYGYTF; cdr3_nt: TGTGCCAGCAGCACACCCTGGGGAGGTAGGGACTATGGCTACACCTTC
clone_size: many; d_call: .; j_call: TRBJ1-5; v_call: TRBV2; cdr3_aa: CASRSPGVRVTPQHF; cdr3_nt: TGTGCCAGCAGATCACCCGGGGTTCGAGTGACGCCCCAGCATTTT
clone_size: many; d_call: .; j_call: TRBJ1-2; v_call: TRBV5-1; cdr3_aa: CASSGGQQTHGYTF; cdr3_nt: TGCGCCAGCAGCGGGGGACAACAAACCCATGGCTACACCTTC
clone_size: many; d_call: .; j_call: TRBJ2-3; v_call: TRBV12-3/TRBV12-4; cdr3_aa: CASRGPRYTDTQYF; cdr3_nt: TGTGCCAGCAGGGGACCGAGATACACAGATACGCAGTATTTT
clone_size: many; d_call: .; j_call: TRBJ1-6; v_call: TRBV2; cdr3_aa: CAIRQEGYSPLHF; cdr3_nt: TGTGCCATCCGACAGGAGGGGTATTCACCCCTCCACTTT
clone_size: many; d_call: .; j_call: TRBJ2-7; v_call: TRBV5-1; cdr3_aa: CASSLSAGEYYEQYF; cdr3_nt: TGCGCCAGCAGCTTGAGCGCAGGAGAATACTACGAGCAGTACTTC
clone_size: many; d_call: TRBD1; j_call: TRBJ1-1; v_call: TRBV6-1; cdr3_aa: CASPPGYPGQVVSRPQVTEAFF; cdr3_nt: TGTGCCAGCCCCCCCGGCTACCCGGGACAGGTTGTTTCCCGTCCACAAGTCACTGAAGCTTTCTTT
clone_size: .; d_call: .; j_call: TRBJ1-4; v_call: TRBV28; cdr3_aa: CASGTGAGGKLFF; cdr3_nt: TGTGCCAGCGGGACGGGGGCCGGAGGAAAACTGTTTTTT
clone_size: many; d_call: .; j_call: TRBJ1-3; v_call: TRBV6-1; cdr3_aa: CASSVRGSGNTIYF; cdr3_nt: TGTGCCAGCAGTGTCCGGGGTAGCGGAAACACCATATATTTT
clone_size: .; d_call: .; j_call: TRBJ1-1; v_call: TRBV19; cdr3_aa: CASSDYGRNTEAFF; cdr3_nt: TGTGCCAGTTCTGACTACGGGAGGAACACTGAAGCTTTCTTT
clone_size: many; d_call: .; j_call: TRBJ1-5; v_call: TRBV2; cdr3_aa: CASSEEDQPQHF; cdr3_nt: TGTGCCAGCAGTGAAGAGGATCAGCCCCAGCATTTT
clone_size: .; d_call: .; j_call: TRBJ1-4; v_call: TRBV5-4; cdr3_aa: CASSYKTNEKLFF; cdr3_nt: TGTGCCAGCAGCTATAAAACTAATGAAAAACTGTTTTTT
clone_size: many; d_call: TRBD1; j_call: TRBJ2-5; v_call: TRBV27; cdr3_aa: CASRARGQGEETQYF; cdr3_nt: TGTGCCAGCAGAGCGCGGGGACAGGGGGAAGAGACCCAGTACTTC
clone_size: many; d_call: .; j_call: TRBJ1-1; v_call: TRBV6-6; cdr3_aa: CASSYSTSTEAFF; cdr3_nt: TGTGCCAGCAGTTACTCGACGAGCACTGAAGCTTTCTTT
clone_size: many; d_call: TRBD1; j_call: TRBJ1-1; v_call: TRBV11-2; cdr3_aa: CASSSRTGMNTEAFF; cdr3_nt: TGTGCCAGCAGCTCCCGGACAGGGATGAACACTGAAGCTTTCTTT
clone_size: .; d_call: TRBD1; j_call: TRBJ1-5; v_call: TRBV24-1; cdr3_aa: CATTSTGGLYSNQPQHF; cdr3_nt: TGTGCCACCACCTCCACAGGGGGCCTATATAGCAATCAGCCCCAGCATTTT
clone_size: many; d_call: .; j_call: TRBJ2-7; v_call: TRBV11-2; cdr3_aa: CASSFRQITYEQYF; cdr3_nt: TGTGCCAGCAGCTTCCGGCAGATCACCTACGAGCAGTACTTC
clone_size: many; d_call: TRBD1; j_call: TRBJ1-1; v_call: TRBV20-1; cdr3_aa: CSARDRPWRTEAFF; cdr3_nt: TGCAGTGCTAGGGACAGGCCATGGCGCACTGAAGCTTTCTTT
clone_size: many; d_call: .; j_call: TRBJ1-5; v_call: TRBV7-9; cdr3_aa: CASSLTADQPQHF; cdr3_nt: TGTGCCAGCAGCTTAACAGCGGACCAGCCCCAGCATTTT
clone_size: .; d_call: TRBD2; j_call: TRBJ2-1; v_call: TRBV20-1; cdr3_aa: CSARVHFRLAGADEQFF; cdr3_nt: TGCAGTGCTAGAGTTCATTTTCGACTAGCGGGAGCGGATGAGCAGTTCTTC
clone_size: many; d_call: .; j_call: TRBJ2-7; v_call: TRBV29-1; cdr3_aa: CSVQTNPKAEQYF; cdr3_nt: TGCAGCGTACAGACAAACCCAAAGGCCGAGCAGTACTTC
clone_size: .; d_call: .; j_call: TRBJ2-7; v_call: TRBV28; cdr3_aa: CASSPQGITYEQYF; cdr3_nt: TGTGCCAGCAGTCCACAGGGAATCACCTACGAGCAGTACTTC
clone_size: many; d_call: TRBD1; j_call: TRBJ1-2; v_call: TRBV12-3/TRBV12-4; cdr3_aa: CASSPGGANGYTF; cdr3_nt: TGTGCCAGCAGTCCAGGGGGCGCAAATGGCTACACCTTC
clone_size: many; d_call: .; j_call: TRBJ2-7; v_call: TRBV7-8; cdr3_aa: CASSLATSRYYEQYF; cdr3_nt: TGTGCCAGCAGCTTAGCGACAAGTAGATACTACGAGCAGTACTTC
clone_size: many; d_call: .; j_call: TRBJ2-7; v_call: TRBV6-2/TRBV6-3; cdr3_aa: CASSYPGSLKYEQYF; cdr3_nt: TGTGCCAGCAGTTACCCCGGCAGCCTGAAATACGAGCAGTACTTC
clone_size: many; d_call: .; j_call: TRBJ2-5; v_call: TRBV2; cdr3_aa: CATHRTLVETQYF; cdr3_nt: TGTGCCACCCATAGGACCCTCGTCGAGACCCAGTACTTC
clone_size: many; d_call: .; j_call: TRBJ1-1; v_call: TRBV12-3/TRBV12-4; cdr3_aa: CASSLRGIAEAFF; cdr3_nt: TGTGCCAGCAGCCTCCGGGGGATCGCTGAAGCTTTCTTT
clone_size: .; d_call: TRBD1; j_call: TRBJ1-4; v_call: TRBV12-3/TRBV12-4; cdr3_aa: CASSVTGGEEQKLFF; cdr3_nt: TGTGCCAGCAGTGTGACAGGGGGCGAGGAACAAAAACTGTTTTTT
clone_size: .; d_call: TRBD1; j_call: TRBJ2-7; v_call: TRBV10-1; cdr3_aa: CASSGTGSHEQYF; cdr3_nt: TGCGCCAGCAGTGGGACAGGGTCCCACGAGCAGTACTTC
clone_size: many; d_call: TRBD1; j_call: TRBJ1-5; v_call: TRBV12-3/TRBV12-4; cdr3_aa: CASSTRGTGGSQPQHF; cdr3_nt: TGTGCCAGCAGTACCCGCGGGACAGGGGGTAGTCAGCCCCAGCATTTT
clone_size: .; d_call: .; j_call: TRBJ1-1; v_call: TRBV19; cdr3_aa: CASSPDSRSEAFF; cdr3_nt: TGTGCCAGTAGCCCGGACAGTCGCTCTGAAGCTTTCTTT
clone_size: many; d_call: .; j_call: TRBJ1-6; v_call: TRBV6-1; cdr3_aa: CASTRGDFAPLHF; cdr3_nt: TGTGCCAGCACCCGGGGGGATTTCGCACCCCTCCACTTT
clone_size: many; d_call: .; j_call: TRBJ1-2; v_call: TRBV11-2; cdr3_aa: CATTGRERYGYTF; cdr3_nt: TGTGCCACCACAGGCCGGGAAAGATATGGCTACACCTTC
clone_size: many; d_call: TRBD2; j_call: TRBJ2-1; v_call: TRBV7-8; cdr3_aa: CASSSRVGGTSHYNEQFF; cdr3_nt: TGTGCCAGCAGCTCCCGCGTGGGTGGGACTAGCCACTACAATGAGCAGTTCTTC
clone_size: .; d_call: .; j_call: TRBJ1-3; v_call: TRBV2; cdr3_aa: CASTLREPGLSGNTIYF; cdr3_nt: TGTGCCAGCACCTTACGCGAGCCCGGTTTATCTGGAAACACCATATATTTT
clone_size: .; d_call: .; j_call: TRBJ2-2; v_call: TRBV18; cdr3_aa: CASSPPEGAATGELFF; cdr3_nt: TGTGCCAGCTCACCACCGGAGGGGGCGGCCACCGGGGAGCTGTTTTTT
clone_size: .; d_call: .; j_call: TRBJ2-3; v_call: TRBV7-9; cdr3_aa: CASSGASGAPDTQYF; cdr3_nt: TGTGCCAGCAGCGGGGCTTCGGGCGCCCCAGATACGCAGTATTTT
clone_size: once; d_call: .; j_call: TRBJ1-2; v_call: TRBV6-5; cdr3_aa: CASIKATGLYGYTF; cdr3_nt: TGTGCCAGCATTAAGGCGACAGGACTCTATGGCTACACCTTC
clone_size: many; d_call: .; j_call: TRBJ1-2; v_call: TRBV7-9; cdr3_aa: CASSLSGRETDGYTF; cdr3_nt: TGTGCCAGCAGCTTAAGCGGCAGGGAAACCGATGGCTACACCTTC
clone_size: many; d_call: TRBD2; j_call: TRBJ2-1; v_call: TRBV7-8; cdr3_aa: CASSLWTSGDEQFF; cdr3_nt: TGTGCCAGCAGCTTATGGACTAGCGGGGATGAGCAGTTCTTC
clone_size: many; d_call: .; j_call: TRBJ1-2; v_call: TRBV10-3; cdr3_aa: CAIGVGYGYTF; cdr3_nt: TGTGCCATCGGGGTGGGGTATGGCTACACCTTC
clone_size: few; d_call: TRBD1; j_call: TRBJ2-2; v_call: TRBV5-1; cdr3_aa: CASSGQGAIGELFF; cdr3_nt: TGCGCCAGCTCGGGACAGGGGGCCATCGGGGAGCTGTTTTTT
clone_size: many; d_call: .; j_call: TRBJ2-3; v_call: TRBV19; cdr3_aa: CASSIRGVSDTQYF; cdr3_nt: TGTGCCAGTAGTATTCGGGGAGTCTCAGATACGCAGTATTTT
clone_size: many; d_call: .; j_call: TRBJ2-2; v_call: TRBV12-3/TRBV12-4; cdr3_aa: CASSSGVAGELFF; cdr3_nt: TGTGCCAGCAGTTCAGGGGTCGCCGGGGAGCTGTTTTTT
clone_size: .; d_call: .; j_call: TRBJ1-5; v_call: TRBV19; cdr3_aa: CASRPGPTTAGQHF; cdr3_nt: TGTGCCAGTAGGCCGGGACCAACAACAGCGGGGCAGCATTTT
clone_size: many; d_call: .; j_call: TRBJ2-1; v_call: TRBV30; cdr3_aa: CACPHRESSYNEQFF; cdr3_nt: TGTGCCTGCCCCCACAGGGAGAGCTCCTACAATGAGCAGTTCTTC
clone_size: many; d_call: .; j_call: TRBJ1-5; v_call: TRBV2; cdr3_aa: CASRTDSLGGPQHF; cdr3_nt: TGTGCCAGCAGGACGGACAGCTTGGGTGGGCCCCAGCATTTT
clone_size: many; d_call: .; j_call: TRBJ1-1; v_call: TRBV27; cdr3_aa: CASGGGPRGAFF; cdr3_nt: TGTGCCAGCGGTGGAGGGCCGCGTGGAGCTTTCTTT
clone_size: many; d_call: .; j_call: TRBJ2-7; v_call: TRBV6-1; cdr3_aa: CASSEAGYGQYF; cdr3_nt: TGTGCCAGCAGTGAAGCAGGGTATGGGCAGTACTTC
clone_size: few; d_call: TRBD2; j_call: TRBJ2-3; v_call: TRBV15; cdr3_aa: CATSLGGGDTQYF; cdr3_nt: TGTGCCACCAGTCTCGGGGGGGGGGATACGCAGTATTTT
clone_size: many; d_call: .; j_call: TRBJ1-2; v_call: TRBV5-6; cdr3_aa: CASSLVTATGYGYTF; cdr3_nt: TGTGCCAGCAGCTTGGTAACGGCAACCGGCTATGGCTACACCTTC
clone_size: many; d_call: TRBD1; j_call: TRBJ2-3; v_call: TRBV12-3/TRBV12-4; cdr3_aa: CASAWDSSTDTQYF; cdr3_nt: TGTGCCAGCGCCTGGGACAGTAGCACAGATACGCAGTATTTT
clone_size: many; d_call: TRBD1; j_call: TRBJ1-6; v_call: TRBV28; cdr3_aa: CASSPPGQSNSPLHF; cdr3_nt: TGTGCCAGCAGCCCACCGGGACAGTCTAATTCACCCCTCCACTTT
clone_size: many; d_call: TRBD1; j_call: TRBJ1-3; v_call: TRBV12-3/TRBV12-4; cdr3_aa: CASRGDREPSGNTIYF; cdr3_nt: TGTGCCAGCAGGGGGGACAGAGAACCTTCTGGAAACACCATATATTTT
clone_size: many; d_call: .; j_call: TRBJ2-2; v_call: TRBV7-3; cdr3_aa: CASSPTRVPGELFF; cdr3_nt: TGTGCCAGCAGCCCGACACGTGTGCCCGGGGAGCTGTTTTTT